One sample yielded the 9 T cell receptor beta chains listed below, sequenced in a study of blood T cell repertoires in COVID-19. The method was immunoSEQ multiplex PCR; TCRdb's version includes in-frame clones alone and lacks a portion of them. Counted here are roughly 200,000 clones, roughly 80% occurring once; the ten biggest clones make up approximately 8%. The specimen sequenced was peripheral blood. The receptor source for this set is a woman older than 75 with acute or convalescent COVID-19.

The V gene is TRBV7-9, the J gene TRBJ1-4, with 8 bases that match TRBD1. The germline CDR1 and CDR2 sequences are SEHNR and FQNEAQ (reference sequence). The V and J ends lost 5 bases and 8 bases, in that order; junction bases with no gene match: 10. This CDR3 has 15 amino acids. The CDR3 region is CASSTDRGRGEKLFF. The DNA for the CDR3 is TGTGCCAGCAGCACCGACAGGGGCAGAGGAGAAAAACTGTTTTTT.

This clone occurred a few times. The chain employs TRBV2 and TRBJ2-1; 9 nucleotides match TRBD2. The germline gives CDR1 SNHLY, CDR2 FYNNEI. V lost 5 bases and J lost 5; bases outside the gene matches: 4. The CDR3 extends over 14 amino acids. CDR3 DNA sequence: TGTGCCAGCAGTAGGACTAGCGTAGACAATGAGCAGTTCTTC. It is translated as CASSRTSVDNEQFF.

This sequence joins TRBV7-2 and TRBJ2-1, with TRBD1 as a possible D gene (6 bases). Trimming pared 6 bases from V and 1 base from J, leaving 10 bases between. This CDR3 comprises 14 residues. Germline-derived CDR1 and CDR2 are SGHTA and FQGNSA. The CDR3 is CASSPGVSYNEQFF. The CDR3 bases are TGTGCCAGCAGTCCAGGGGTTTCCTACAATGAGCAGTTCTTC. The complete variable domain, with remaining parts taken from reference TRBV7-2 and TRBJ2-1, reads GAGVSQSPSNKVTEKGKDVELRCDPISGHTALYWYRQSLGQGLEFLIYFQGNSAPDKSGLPSDRFSAERTGGSVSTLTIQRTQQEDSAVYLCASSPGVSYNEQFFGPGTRLTVL.

V is TRBV6-5 and J is TRBJ2-6; possibly TRBD2 for D (5 bases). CDR1 MNHEY and CDR2 SVGAGI come from the germline V gene. The CDR3 runs to 14 residues. V lost 6 bases and J 3 bases, leaving 9 bases between the germline ends. For the CDR3, the DNA is TGTGCCAGCAGCTACCGGGGTGGGGCCAACGTCCTGACTTTC. Translation: CASSYRGGANVLTF.

The table lists this clone with a count of one. The chain has TRBV7-3 and TRBJ2-7, with a tentative D call TRBD2 (5 bases). Germline CDR1 SGHTA, CDR2 FQGTGA. This CDR3 is 14 amino acids long. The germline V and J ends were trimmed by 5 bases and 2 bases, with 13 bases remaining between them. The CDR3 spells CASSLSGQAYEQYF. DNA for the CDR3: TGTGCCAGCAGCCTAAGCGGTCAAGCCTACGAGCAGTACTTC.

This sequence joins TRBV7-2 and TRBJ1-4, with a tentative D call TRBD1 (5 bases). V was clipped by 6 bases and J by 0 bases, with 11 bases between them. The CDR3 totals 15 residues. Germline V gives CDR1 SGHTA, CDR2 FQGNSA. In DNA form, the CDR3 reads TGTGCCAGCAGAATGACAGTGTCAACTAATGAAAAACTGTTTTTT. Its protein is CASRMTVSTNEKLFF.

The rearrangement links TRBV6-6 to TRBJ2-2; possible D gene TRBD1, 6 bases. Germline CDR1 is MNHNY and CDR2 is SVGAGI (reference sequence). This CDR3 has 13 residues. Trimming left V 6 bases short and J 5 bases short, with 10 bases between. The CDR3 spells CASSTRGTGELFF. CDR3 DNA: TGTGCCAGCAGCACCAGGGGTACCGGGGAGCTGTTTTTT.

V is TRBV5-1 and J is TRBJ2-3; 10 nucleotides agree with TRBD2. Germline assignment: CDR1 SGHRS and CDR2 YFSETQ. The V gene end was trimmed by 0 bases and the J gene end by 0 bases; junction bases not matched to a gene: 7. The CDR3 is made up of 18 amino acids. In DNA, the CDR3 is TGCGCCAGCAGCTTGGACGGGACTAGCGAGACTAGCACAGATACGCAGTATTTT. It translates to CASSLDGTSETSTDTQYF.

The chain couples TRBV2 to TRBJ1-5; D is uncertain. The length of the CDR3 is 17 residues. Trimming removed 7 bases at V and 0 bases at J, with 19 bases between. Germline V CDR1 and CDR2: SNHLY, FYNNEI. The CDR3 here is CASTLNPNSYSNQPQHF. The CDR3, as DNA: TGTGCCAGCACCTTAAATCCTAATAGCTATAGCAATCAGCCCCAGCATTTT.